One T cell receptor (beta chain) is described in this entry. The CDR3 sequence is 13 residues long. Trimming shortened V by 4 bases and J by 5 bases, and 11 bases separated the two germline ends. The data derive from a study of T cells after yellow fever vaccination. TCRdb redid the calling of the 5' RACE reads with MiXCR, one entry per CDR3 protein. The table has just under 600,000 distinct CDR3 sequences, approximately 15% seen once. This sample comprised PBMCs, obtained on the day of the yellow fever booster vaccination. The V and J genes are TRBV12-3 or TRBV12-4 and TRBJ2-5; D may correspond to TRBD1 or TRBD2 (5 bases each). This clonotype was sampled from a man aged 25-45 years who received the YFV17D yellow fever vaccine. CDR3 protein: CASSSGPLETQYF. The CDR3 bases are TGTGCCAGCAGTTCGGGACCCTTGGAGACCCAGTACTTC.